The entry below describes one TCR beta chain. These data are taken from a study of shared clonotypes between healthy human individuals. TCRdb's table, derived via immunoSEQ multiplex PCR, lists solely in-frame clones and lacks some. The data show a few million clones, just over 90% seen once. This TCR came from a young man in good health. Some clones in this sample may be carry-over from other donors' samples. The sample taken for sequencing was naive CD4+ T cells from PBMCs. Subset defined: CD45RA+ positively selected.

CDR3 bases: TGTGCCAGCAGTCAAAGGGGAGTACAGCCCCAGCATTTT. This translates into CASSQRGVQPQHF. V is TRBV6-1 and J is TRBJ1-5, with D perhaps TRBD1 (5 bases). The CDR3 extends over 13 amino acids. Trimming stripped 5 bases from V and 7 bases from J, with 12 bases between. CDR1 and CDR2 from the germline V gene are MNHNS and SASEGT.